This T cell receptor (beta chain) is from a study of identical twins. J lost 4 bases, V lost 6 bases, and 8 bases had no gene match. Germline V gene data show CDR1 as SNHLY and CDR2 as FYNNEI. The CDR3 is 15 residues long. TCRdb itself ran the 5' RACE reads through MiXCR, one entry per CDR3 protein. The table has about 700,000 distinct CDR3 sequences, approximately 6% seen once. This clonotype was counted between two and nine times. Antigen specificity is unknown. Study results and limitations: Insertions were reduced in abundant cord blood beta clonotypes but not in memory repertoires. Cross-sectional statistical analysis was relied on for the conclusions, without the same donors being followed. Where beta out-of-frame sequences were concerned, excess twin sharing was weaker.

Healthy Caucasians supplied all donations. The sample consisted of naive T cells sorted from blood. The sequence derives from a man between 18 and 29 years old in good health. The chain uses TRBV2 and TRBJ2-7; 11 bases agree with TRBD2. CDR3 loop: CASRDLAGGPYEQYF. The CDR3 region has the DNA TGTGCCAGCAGGGATTTAGCGGGAGGGCCTTACGAGCAGTACTTC.